One sample yielded the 28 T cell receptor beta chains listed below, sequenced in a study of shared clonotypes between healthy human individuals. The repertoire was sequenced with immunoSEQ multiplex PCR; TCRdb's copy has only in-frame clones and lacks some. The sample comprises more than 850,000 clones, about four fifths of which are singletons, and approximately 0.56% rests with the top ten. The sample comprised memory CD4+ T cells from PBMCs. As for subset: CD45RA-negative fraction. These receptor sequences come from a man aged 18 to 29 in good health. Some clones in this sample may be carry-over from other donors' samples.

The rearrangement joins TRBV7-9 to TRBJ2-4; D is perhaps TRBD2 (5 bases). V shed 3 bases and J shed 1 base, with 19 bases lying between them. CDR3 size: 18 residues. The V gene's germline CDR1 is SEHNR and CDR2 FQNEAQ (reference sequence). The DNA for the CDR3 is TGTGCCAGCAGCTTGCCGCTAGCTAGCTCGGGGGCCAAAAACATTCAGTACTTC. This codes for CASSLPLASSGAKNIQYF.

V and J are TRBV18 and TRBJ2-2; 7 bases agree with TRBD1. Germline assignment: CDR1 KGHSH and CDR2 LQKENI. This CDR3 has 15 residues. V dropped 2 bases and J dropped 4; count of bases not matched to a gene: 4. The DNA for the CDR3 is TGTGCCAGCTCACCAGAGGGACAGATCACCGGGGAGCTGTTTTTT. Its protein product is CASSPEGQITGELFF.

The rearrangement uses TRBV7-3 and TRBJ2-1; D possibly corresponds to TRBD1 (5 bases). The V and J ends lost 5 bases and 9 bases respectively, with 14 bases between them. Germline V lookup: CDR1 SGHTA, CDR2 FQGTGA. This CDR3 is 13 amino acids long. The CDR3 DNA reads as TGTGCCAGCAGCGTAGGGGCAGCCGGTGAGCAGTTCTTC. This gives the protein CASSVGAAGEQFF.

V and J are TRBV30 and TRBJ2-7; 10 nucleotides align to TRBD1. The CDR3 has 13 amino acids. Germline loops: CDR1 GTSNPN, CDR2 SVGIG (reference sequence). Trimming removed 8 bases from V and 1 base from J; junction bases left unmatched: 5. The CDR3 is CAGTGAKSYEQYF. In DNA form, the CDR3 reads TGTGCCGGGACAGGGGCTAAGTCCTACGAGCAGTACTTC.

This clone was observed a handful of times. The chain has TRBV7-2 and TRBJ1-5; D is unclear. The CDR3 is 13 amino acids. Germline CDR1 and CDR2: SGHTA and FQGNSA. V dropped 3 bases and J dropped 5 bases, with 8 bases sitting between them. The CDR3 sequence: CASSLRPDQPQHF. The CDR3 DNA reads TGTGCCAGCAGCTTGCGACCCGATCAGCCCCAGCATTTT.

The gene calls are TRBV30 and TRBJ2-3, with D unclear. The CDR3 covers 14 residues. Trimming left V 0 bases short and J 2 bases short, with 9 bases between. CDR1 is GTSNPN and CDR2 is SVGIG in the germline V gene (reference sequence). CDR3 region: CAWSVVRLTDTQYF. CDR3 nucleotide sequence: TGTGCCTGGAGTGTAGTTAGGCTCACAGATACGCAGTATTTT.

This clone was seen only a few times. The chain couples TRBV7-2 to TRBJ2-6, with D possibly called TRBD1 or TRBD2 (5 bases each). Germline V lookup: CDR1 SGHTA, CDR2 FQGNSA. CDR3 length equals 16 residues. Trimming took off 5 bases at V and 0 bases at J, with 11 bases between the two ends. The CDR3 nucleotides read TGTGCCAGCAGCGGCGTTGGGACCTCTGGGGCCAACGTCCTGACTTTC. The encoded protein is CASSGVGTSGANVLTF.

The chain employs TRBV14 and TRBJ2-5, with 9 bases matching TRBD2. Per germline, CDR1 SGHDN and CDR2 FVKESK. The CDR3 is 15 residues long. V lost 3 bases, J lost 5 bases, and 7 bases stayed unmatched. As DNA, the CDR3 is TGTGCCAGCAGCCAGATAGCGGGAGTGAGCGAGACCCAGTACTTC. Translating gives CASSQIAGVSETQYF.

This clone was detected only a few times. CDR3 sequence: CASSPGTSGSSGQYF. As DNA, the CDR3 is TGCGCCAGCAGCCCCGGGACTAGCGGGAGTTCAGGGCAGTACTTC. The rearrangement links TRBV5-1 to TRBJ2-7, with 14 positions matching TRBD2. After removal of 4 bases from V and 9 bases from J, the junction contained 9 bases not matched to a gene. In germline, CDR1 is SGHRS, CDR2 YFSETQ. The CDR3 length is 15 residues.

The chain links TRBV29-1 to TRBJ1-1; a weak D match, TRBD1 (6 bases). This CDR3 has 12 residues. V shed 7 bases and J shed 5 bases, with 14 bases lying between them. Germline V gene data show CDR1 as SQVTM and CDR2 as ANQGSEA. The CDR3 coding sequence is TGCAGCGCCTCAGGAGGGGGAACTGAAGCTTTCTTT. Its protein is CSASGGGTEAFF.

This clone was observed a handful of times. The chain is built from TRBV11-1 and TRBJ1-1; 9 nucleotides match TRBD1. The CDR3 consists of 15 residues. V lost 2 bases, J lost 5 bases, and 6 bases stayed unmatched. CDR1 is SGHAT and CDR2 is FQDESV in the germline V gene (reference sequence). CDR3 protein: CASSLSGTGHTEAFF. In nucleotides, the CDR3 is TGTGCCAGCAGCTTATCCGGGACAGGGCATACTGAAGCTTTCTTT.

V and J are TRBV19 and TRBJ1-2, with D tentatively TRBD1 (5 bases). V was trimmed by 3 bases and J by 2 bases, leaving 13 bases between them. Looked up from germline, CDR1 is LNHDA and CDR2 is SQIVND (reference sequence). This CDR3 region has 15 residues. For the CDR3, the DNA is TGTGCCAGTAGTATCTTCGGGACCGCCAACTATGGCTACACCTTC. Protein product: CASSIFGTANYGYTF.

Comments on this clone: Possible read error: a much larger clone is one base away. This rearrangement joins TRBV4-1 to TRBJ2-3; TRBD2 aligns across 12 bases. Per the germline V gene, CDR1 is MGHRA and CDR2 is YSYEKL. This CDR3 is built from 18 residues. The V gene end was trimmed by 2 bases and the J gene end by 0 bases; junction bases not matched to a gene: 6. In DNA, the CDR3 is TGCGCCAGCAGCCAAAGGACTAGCGGGACTAGAAGCACAGATACGCAGTATTTT. This gives the protein CASSQRTSGTRSTDTQYF.

The chain has TRBV15 and TRBJ2-2; 11 bases map to TRBD1. Germline assignment: CDR1 LNHNV and CDR2 YYDKDF (reference sequence). J lost 3 bases, V lost 4 bases, and 4 bases had no gene match. The CDR3 consists of 16 residues. The CDR3 region is CATSMDRGPDTGELFF. CDR3 coding DNA: TGTGCCACCAGCATGGACAGGGGGCCGGACACCGGGGAGCTGTTTTTT.

J is TRBJ1-1 and V is TRBV11-2; D not resolved. The V end lost 1 base, the J end lost 1 base, and 10 bases lay between the germline ends. The length of the CDR3 is 15 residues. Germline V gene sequence: CDR1 SGHAT, CDR2 FQNNGV. Here the CDR3 DNA reads TGTGCCAGCAGCTTAGCTGGGTTCACGAACACTGAAGCTTTCTTT. Protein product: CASSLAGFTNTEAFF. Full variable domain (outside the CDR3, taken from reference TRBV11-2 and TRBJ1-1): EAGVAQSPRYKIIEKRQSVAFWCNPISGHATLYWYQQILGQGPKLLIQFQNNGVVDDSQLPKDRFSAERLKGVDSTLKIQPAKLEDSAVYLCASSLAGFTNTEAFFGQGTRLTVV.

The rearrangement links TRBV2 to TRBJ2-7; 9 positions match TRBD2. From germline, CDR1 is SNHLY and CDR2 FYNNEI. This CDR3 is built from 14 residues. V was pared by 6 bases and J by 3 bases, with 6 bases of the junction left unmatched. The CDR3 is CASRVGGRGYEQYF. The CDR3 nucleotides read TGTGCCAGCAGGGTTGGCGGGAGGGGCTACGAGCAGTACTTC.

The genes are TRBV7-9 and TRBJ2-2; 8 bases line up with TRBD1. The CDR3 contains 15 residues. V shed 5 bases and J 6 bases; nucleotides not matched to a gene: 8. Germline-derived CDR1 and CDR2 are SEHNR and FQNEAQ (reference sequence). CDR3 in amino acids: CASSPGTGSSGELFF. The DNA for the CDR3 is TGTGCCAGCAGCCCCGGGACAGGTTCGTCCGGGGAGCTGTTTTTT.

The CDR3 sequence: CASSPGVLTYNEQFF. The CDR3 nucleotides read TGTGCCAGCTCACCGGGCGTTCTCACCTACAATGAGCAGTTCTTC. V and J are TRBV18 and TRBJ2-1, with D unclear. The CDR3 extends over 15 amino acids. CDR1 and CDR2 (germline): KGHSH, LQKENI. Trimming took off 3 bases at V and 2 bases at J, with 11 bases between the two ends.

As concerns this clone: No DNA is shown, since the ends of the CDR3 on it are uncertain; the CDR3 is the one TCRdb lists. The CDR3 protein is CASSQWGTGSFF. The J gene is TRBJ2-4, the V gene TRBV11-2; TRBD1 reflects the table's D call only, with no check against the DNA. From its first to its last residue, the CDR3 has 12 amino acids. CDR1 is SGHAT, CDR2 FQNNGV, per germline.

V is TRBV7-3 and J is TRBJ2-1; D gene uncertain. This CDR3 has 15 residues. Germline V gene data show CDR1 as SGHTA and CDR2 as FQGTGA. The V gene lost 5 bases and the J gene lost 5 bases, with 16 bases spanning the gap. CDR3 nucleotides: TGTGCCAGCAGCCCAGGTCCGCAGAGAGACAATGAGCAGTTCTTC. It encodes CASSPGPQRDNEQFF.

This chain links TRBV18 with TRBJ2-7, with D maybe TRBD2 (6 bases). Germline-derived CDR1 and CDR2 are KGHSH and LQKENI. V was trimmed by 4 bases and J by 0 bases, leaving 10 bases between them. This CDR3 has 14 residues. CDR3 amino acids: CASSLGGVSYEQYF. CDR3 DNA: TGTGCCAGCTCACTTGGCGGGGTCTCCTACGAGCAGTACTTC.

About this clone: Other DNA sequences of this sample code for an identical CDR3. The V call is TRBV11-2, the J call TRBJ2-7; 8 nucleotides align to TRBD1. The ends lost 1 base at V and 4 bases at J; junction bases unmatched: 3. Germline loops: CDR1 SGHAT, CDR2 FQNNGV. The CDR3 consists of 14 residues. The CDR3 is CASSLGQGAYEQYF. CDR3 sequence (DNA): TGTGCCAGCAGCTTAGGGCAGGGGGCTTACGAGCAGTACTTC.

The chain is built from TRBV14 and TRBJ1-4, with D unresolved. Trimming removed 3 bases from V and 10 bases from J, with 6 bases in between. Germline V gene sequence: CDR1 SGHDN, CDR2 FVKESK. There are 11 residues in the CDR3. The CDR3 protein is CASSHDGKLFF. Here the CDR3 DNA reads TGTGCCAGCAGCCACGACGGAAAACTGTTTTTT.

The CDR3 bases are TGTGCCAGTAGTACGAACCGGGACAGGGAAGCTTTCTTT. As protein: CASSTNRDREAFF. This chain uses TRBV19 with TRBJ1-1; TRBD1 agrees at 8 bases. Germline CDR1 and CDR2: LNHDA and SQIVND (reference sequence). After removal of 4 bases from V and 8 bases from J, the junction contained 6 bases not matched to a gene. The CDR3 has 13 amino acids.

The chain joins TRBV10-3 to TRBJ1-5; D perhaps matches TRBD1 (6 bases). Per germline, CDR1 ENHRY and CDR2 SYGVKD. CDR3 length: 15 amino acids. V was shortened by 6 bases and J by 3 bases, with 15 bases between the two germline ends. CDR3 DNA: TGTGCCATCAGCCCCGAAGGACAGAACAATCAGCCCCAGCATTTT. Amino acid sequence: CAISPEGQNNQPQHF.

This clone was picked up one time. This chain uses TRBV27 with TRBJ2-7, with a possible D match to TRBD2 (5 bases). This CDR3 is built from 15 residues. CDR1 and CDR2 (germline): MNHEY, SMNVEV (reference sequence). The ends were cut back, 3 bases at V and 3 bases at J, with 15 bases in the middle. CDR3 bases: TGTGCCAGCAGTTTTTCGATGGGGAGTGACTACGAGCAGTACTTC. Its translation: CASSFSMGSDYEQYF.

The V call is TRBV30, the J call TRBJ2-7; D is tentatively TRBD1 or TRBD2 (6 bases each). The germline V gene encodes CDR1 GTSNPN and CDR2 SVGIG (reference sequence). The V end lost 2 bases, the J end lost 0 bases, and 11 bases lay between the germline ends. The CDR3 has 14 amino acids. In nucleotides, the CDR3 is TGTGCCTGGAGTTCGGGGGCAAGCTCCTACGAGCAGTACTTC. Its translation is CAWSSGASSYEQYF.

This chain joins TRBV6-5 and TRBJ2-7; TRBD2 matches 10 bases. Germline CDR1 reads MNHEY; CDR2 reads SVGAGI. The CDR3 loop spans 14 amino acids. Unmatched junction bases numbered 6, after V lost 6 bases and J lost 4 bases. The CDR3 DNA reads TGTGCCAGCAGACAGGCTAGCGGGAGTTACGAGCAGTACTTC. This codes for CASRQASGSYEQYF.